The T cell receptor beta chain under discussion was sequenced for a study of blood T cell repertoires in COVID-19. Seattle's enrolled individuals joined amid active infection and were then monitored longitudinally. Per the original methods: Counts of nucleated cells, estimated from reference gene primer amplification, were obtained. Here immunoSEQ multiplex PCR was the method, and the copy in TCRdb shows in-frame clones only, minus some. V, J and clone size derive from that table, while D and trimming were established from the DNA sequence. The sample shows approximately 330,000 clones, around 90% of them seen only once. The sequence came from a man aged 25-45 years with COVID-19, enrolled during active disease. The sequenced sample was peripheral blood.

In DNA form, the CDR3 reads TGTGCCAGCAGTGAATCGAGACGGGTAGGGAGCCACGAGCAGTACTTC. Its translation is CASSESRRVGSHEQYF. The chain combines TRBV25-1 with TRBJ2-7; perhaps TRBD2 as D (5 bases). The CDR3 runs 16 residues. Germline V gene sequence: CDR1 MGHDK, CDR2 SYGVNS. With 1 base removed from V and 5 bases from J, the gap between germline ends came to 18 bases.